Sequencing of this T cell receptor (beta chain) was carried out in a study of blood T cell repertoires in COVID-19. About the study: Material from acute and convalescent COVID-19 was sourced from the United States, Italy and Spain. T cells, B-cell-depleted T cells, or PBMCs provided the cDNA or gDNA that served as material.

Authors' analysis steps: Reference gene primers were amplified, and this amplification served to estimate nucleated cell counts. Method: immunoSEQ multiplex PCR; TCRdb's copy keeps in-frame clones and lacks some. The V and J calls and clone size were taken over from that table, and D and trimming were inferred from the DNA. The table records about 170,000 clones, roughly 86% of them present only once. Patients of the Seattle cohort, enrolled during active infection, were followed longitudinally. This clone was counted only a few times. There are 14 residues in the CDR3. V was clipped by 3 bases and J by 3 bases; unmatched bases: 3. The germline gives CDR1 KGHSH, CDR2 LQKENI.

Sequencing was carried out using peripheral blood. This TCR was recovered from a woman older than 75 with COVID-19, enrolled during active disease. The V gene is TRBV18, the J gene TRBJ2-7, with 9 bases that match TRBD1. The CDR3 sequence: CASSPRDRDYEQYF. In nucleotides, the CDR3 is TGTGCCAGCTCACCGAGGGACAGGGACTACGAGCAGTACTTC. Full variable domain (outside the CDR3, taken from reference TRBV18 and TRBJ2-7): NAGVMQNPRHLVRRRGQEARLRCSPMKGHSHVYWYRQLPEEGLKFMVYLQKENIIDESGMPKERFSAEFPKEGPSILRIQQVVRGDSAAYFCASSPRDRDYEQYFGPGTRLTVT.